One sample yielded the 3 T cell receptor beta chains listed below, sequenced in a study of T-cell memory formation after mild COVID-19. TCRdb ran MiXCR on the 5' RACE reads and lists one entry per CDR3 protein. The sample consists of under 300,000 distinct CDR3 sequences, less than 20% of them appearing once. The sample consisted of PBMCs or a T cell subset sorted from them (not recorded which). The origin of the receptors is a man aged 18 to 30 who had mild COVID-19 (a few samples of this study predate the infection). Cell type and time point are not known.

The rearrangement joins TRBV7-2 to TRBJ1-2; 8 nucleotides align to TRBD1. Germline CDR1 and CDR2: SGHTA and FQGNSA. The CDR3 covers 14 residues. The junction had 6 bases not matched to a gene; V was cut back by 5 bases and J by 4 bases. In DNA, the CDR3 is TGTGCCAGCAGCCCGGGGCAGGGGGCCTATGGCTACACCTTC. Its protein is CASSPGQGAYGYTF.

The V call is TRBV5-1, the J call TRBJ2-7; unclear D gene. Germline CDR1 reads SGHRS; CDR2 reads YFSETQ. The CDR3 spans 10 residues. Trimming removed 4 bases at V and 3 bases at J, with 2 bases between. The DNA of the CDR3 is TGCGCCAGCAGCGTCTACGAGCAGTACTTC. Its protein is CASSVYEQYF. The full variable domain, rest sourced from reference TRBV5-1 and TRBJ2-7, is KAGVTQTPRYLIKTRGQQVTLSCSPISGHRSVSWYQQTPGQGLQFLFEYFSETQRNKGNFPGRFSGRQFSNSRSEMNVSTLELGDSALYLCASSVYEQYFGPGTRLTVT.

The table lists this clonotype with a few counts. This rearrangement joins TRBV5-1 to TRBJ2-2; D may be TRBD2 (6 bases). The CDR3 runs 16 residues. Germline CDR1 is SGHRS and CDR2 is YFSETQ. Trimming left V 3 bases short and J 4 bases short, with 16 bases between. The CDR3 loop reads CASSSPGLLVTGELFF. Written as DNA, the CDR3 is TGCGCCAGCAGCTCCCCGGGACTTTTGGTCACCGGGGAGCTGTTTTTT.